This T cell receptor (beta chain) is drawn from a study of lymphopenia after photon versus proton radiotherapy. Libraries were prepared by immunoSEQ multiplex PCR; TCRdb keeps only in-frame clonotypes and omits some of them. The repertoire holds around 35,000 clones, with about 84% as singletons. This clone was counted a single time. Sequenced here: peripheral blood, sampled from a patient treated with photon-based radiotherapy. The TCR sequence derives from a man aged 45-60 years with gastric cancer.

CDR3 residues: CASSSAGSYNEQFF. In nucleotides, the CDR3 is TGTGCCAGCAGTTCCGCGGGCTCCTACAATGAGCAGTTCTTC. The chain is built from TRBV7-6 and TRBJ2-1; D perhaps matches TRBD2 (5 bases). V was cut by 6 bases and J by 0 bases, with 9 bases left in between. CDR1 and CDR2 (germline): SGHVS, FNYEAQ. There are 14 residues in the CDR3. Complete variable domain (other parts from reference TRBV7-6 and TRBJ2-1): GAGVSQSPRYKVTKRGQDVALRCDPISGHVSLYWYRQALGQGPEFLTYFNYEAQQDKSGLPNDRFSAERPEGSISTLTIQRTEQRDSAMYRCASSSAGSYNEQFFGPGTRLTVL.